A single sample is the source of the 23 T cell receptor beta chains below, sequenced in a study of cytomegalovirus exposure and HLA in healthy donors. This PCR relied on a set of 60 Vbeta primers and 13 Jbeta primers. Here immunoSEQ multiplex PCR was the method, and the copy in TCRdb shows in-frame clones only, minus some. The sample contains tens of thousands of clones, 79% of which appear only once. What was sequenced was PBMCs. These TCRs come from a woman aged 35 to 49 in good health and CMV-seropositive.

This clone was seen only a few times. This sequence joins TRBV29-1 and TRBJ2-7; 7 bases map to TRBD2. Germline CDR1 SQVTM, CDR2 ANQGSEA. The CDR3 has 14 amino acids. Trimming at V came to 3 bases and at J to 6 bases, leaving 11 bases not matched to a gene. CDR3 loop: CSVESPGLFPEQYF. The DNA for the CDR3 is TGCAGCGTTGAGTCCCCGGGACTATTCCCCGAGCAGTACTTC.

This chain uses TRBV29-1 with TRBJ2-3, with a weak D call TRBD2 (5 bases). This CDR3 has 14 residues. V lost 0 bases, J lost 8 bases, and 15 bases lay in between. CDR1 is SQVTM and CDR2 is ANQGSEA in the germline V gene. CDR3 protein: CSVEDRMDSGTQYF. CDR3 nucleotide sequence: TGCAGCGTTGAAGATCGCATGGACTCAGGTACGCAGTATTTT.

The gene calls are TRBV21-1 and TRBJ2-3; the table's D call, TRBD2, was not checked against the DNA. TRBV21-1 constitutes a pseudogene. This CDR3 region has 18 residues. The CDR3 coding sequence is TGTGCCAGCAGCCAACAAAGAGGTAGCGGGGGGAGCACAGATACGCAGTATTTT. It encodes CASSQQRGSGGSTDTQYF.

This clone showed up just once. This chain connects TRBV11-2 to TRBJ1-1; the match to TRBD1 covers 8 bases. Losses at the gene ends were 5 bases for V and 0 bases for J; bases not matched to a gene: 11. This CDR3 has 17 amino acids. The V gene's germline CDR1 is SGHAT and CDR2 FQNNGV. The chain's CDR3 is CASSPSTGEDLNTEAFF. In DNA form, the CDR3 reads TGTGCCAGCAGCCCCTCGACAGGGGAGGATCTGAACACTGAAGCTTTCTTT.

The chain recombines TRBV7-9 with TRBJ1-6; weak D call: TRBD1 (5 bases). Trimming took off 5 bases at V and 4 bases at J, with 15 bases between the two ends. Germline assignment: CDR1 SEHNR and CDR2 FQNEAQ (reference sequence). The CDR3 spans 16 residues. The CDR3 DNA is TGTGCCAGCAGCCCGGGGGACCCTAGTTATAATTCACCCCTCCACTTT. Encoded protein: CASSPGDPSYNSPLHF.

The gene calls are TRBV21-1 and TRBJ2-7; the table names TRBD2, a call not compared with the DNA. TRBV21-1 counts as a pseudogene. The CDR3 covers 15 residues. The CDR3 loop reads CASSFQGSCSYEQYF. The DNA of the CDR3 is TGTGCCAGCAGCTTCCAAGGGAGTTGCTCCTACGAGCAGTACTTC.

The chain links TRBV18 to TRBJ2-7; D is ambiguous. CDR3 length: 15 amino acids. V was cut by 0 bases and J by 0 bases, with 9 bases left in between. CDR1 is KGHSH, CDR2 LQKENI, per germline. This CDR3 reads CASSPPVRSSYEQYF. CDR3 nucleotides: TGTGCCAGCTCACCACCGGTAAGGAGCTCCTACGAGCAGTACTTC.

The chain combines TRBV20-1 with TRBJ2-5, with a tentative D call TRBD1 (6 bases). Germline V gives CDR1 DFQATT, CDR2 SNEGSKA (reference sequence). The CDR3 extends over 11 amino acids. Trimming removed 4 bases from V and 6 bases from J, with 9 bases in between. This chain's CDR3 is CSANRVQTQYF. CDR3 sequence (DNA): TGCAGTGCTAACAGGGTACAGACCCAGTACTTC.

This clone was counted only a few times. The rearrangement joins TRBV29-1 to TRBJ2-7; possibly TRBD2 for D (6 bases). The length of the CDR3 is 14 residues. CDR1 is SQVTM, CDR2 ANQGSEA, per germline. Trimming left V 1 base short and J 4 bases short, with 14 bases between. The chain's CDR3 is CSVEVGTEGYEQYF. The CDR3 DNA follows: TGCAGCGTTGAAGTGGGGACGGAGGGGTACGAGCAGTACTTC.

This chain uses TRBV10-2 with TRBJ1-2, with D perhaps TRBD1 (5 bases). Looked up from germline, CDR1 is WSHSY and CDR2 is SAAADI. This CDR3 is 12 amino acids long. Trimming stripped 9 bases from V and 8 bases from J, with 16 bases between. CDR3 residues: CASRQSLEGYTF. Written as DNA, the CDR3 is TGCGCCAGTCGACAGTCCTTGGAGGGCTACACCTTC.

The genes are TRBV11-2 and TRBJ1-2; D might be TRBD1 (6 bases). The V end lost 6 bases, the J end lost 1 base, and 15 bases lay between the germline ends. This CDR3 has 15 residues. CDR1 is SGHAT, CDR2 FQNNGV, per germline. The CDR3 bases are TGTGCCAGCAGATCAGGGGACGCCCTTAACTATGGCTACACCTTC. Its translation: CASRSGDALNYGYTF.

The chain is built from TRBV7-2 and TRBJ2-7; D may be TRBD2 (5 bases). The CDR3 has 13 amino acids. The germline gives CDR1 SGHTA, CDR2 FQGNSA. V dropped 1 base and J dropped 6 bases, with 10 bases sitting between them. CDR3: CASSLDREGEQYF. CDR3 DNA: TGTGCCAGCAGCTTAGACCGGGAAGGCGAGCAGTACTTC.

This clone has just a few counts. J is TRBJ1-4 and V is TRBV27; 7 positions match TRBD1. This CDR3 is 15 amino acids long. Germline loops: CDR1 MNHEY, CDR2 SMNVEV (reference sequence). V shed 3 bases, J shed 8 bases, and the junction held 9 bases outside the gene matches. CDR3: CASSFQGTVGEKLFF. For the CDR3, the DNA is TGTGCCAGCAGTTTTCAAGGGACAGTCGGAGAAAAACTGTTTTTT.

A remark on this clone: The junction and the germline gene differ at one end; a read error may be behind it. V gene TRBV5-5 combines with J gene TRBJ1-5; D unresolved. The CDR3 extends over 13 amino acids. From germline, CDR1 is SGHKS and CDR2 YYEKEE (reference sequence). CDR3 sequence (DNA): TGCGCCAGCAGCCAAGAGAGGGATCAGCCCCAGCATTTT. This codes for CASSQERDQPQHF.

The table lists this clone with a few counts. CDR3 in DNA: TGTGCCATCAGTGACAGGGTCAATCAGCCCCAGCATTTT. Protein: CAISDRVNQPQHF. The V gene is TRBV10-3, the J gene TRBJ1-5; TRBD1 might be the D (5 bases). CDR3 length: 13 amino acids. Trimming pared 3 bases from V and 3 bases from J, leaving 6 bases between. CDR1 is ENHRY, CDR2 SYGVKD, per germline.

The genes are TRBV5-1 and TRBJ1-1; D not resolved. This CDR3 contains 13 residues. CDR1 and CDR2 from the germline V gene are SGHRS and YFSETQ. V lost 0 bases, J lost 6 bases, and 9 bases lay in between. Here the CDR3 reads CASSLGRIPEAFF. CDR3 nucleotides: TGCGCCAGCAGCTTGGGCAGGATCCCTGAAGCTTTCTTT.

The rearrangement links TRBV11-2 to TRBJ1-4, with no clear D. This CDR3 region has 14 residues. CDR1 is SGHAT, CDR2 FQNNGV, per germline. V was pared by 2 bases and J by 2 bases, with 6 bases between. The CDR3: CASSLFRTNEKLFF. CDR3 coding DNA: TGTGCCAGCAGCTTATTCCGTACTAATGAAAAACTGTTTTTT. The full variable domain, rest sourced from reference TRBV11-2 and TRBJ1-4, is EAGVAQSPRYKIIEKRQSVAFWCNPISGHATLYWYQQILGQGPKLLIQFQNNGVVDDSQLPKDRFSAERLKGVDSTLKIQPAKLEDSAVYLCASSLFRTNEKLFFGSGTQLSVL.

The chain has TRBV2 and TRBJ1-2; possibly TRBD1 for D (5 bases). Trimming took off 5 bases at V and 3 bases at J, with 13 bases between the two ends. Germline V gene sequence: CDR1 SNHLY, CDR2 FYNNEI. This CDR3 comprises 14 residues. Written as DNA, the CDR3 is TGTGCCAGCAGTACCGGTGGGGGGTACTATGGCTACACCTTC. This gives the protein CASSTGGGYYGYTF.

V gene TRBV28 combines with J gene TRBJ2-7, with no clear D. The CDR3 consists of 12 residues. Trimming took off 2 bases at V and 3 bases at J, with 5 bases between the two ends. Germline CDR1 is MDHEN and CDR2 is SYDVKM. The CDR3 here is CASSLEDYEQYF. DNA for the CDR3: TGTGCCAGCAGTTTAGAGGACTACGAGCAGTACTTC.

This rearrangement joins TRBV7-3 to TRBJ1-1; the match to TRBD1 covers 9 bases. CDR3 length: 14 amino acids. In germline, CDR1 is SGHTA, CDR2 FQGTGA. V lost 9 bases, J lost 5 bases, and 10 bases stayed unmatched. The CDR3 nucleotides read TGTGCCAGTTCCGAGACAGGGGGACCGACTGAAGCTTTCTTT. Protein sequence: CASSETGGPTEAFF. Full variable domain (missing parts from reference TRBV7-3 and TRBJ1-1): GAGVSQTPSNKVTEKGKYVELRCDPISGHTALYWYRQSLGQGPEFLIYFQGTGAADDSGLPNDRFFAVRPEGSVSTLKIQRTERGDSAVYLCASSETGGPTEAFFGQGTRLTVV.

J is TRBJ2-5 and V is TRBV19, with 7 nucleotides matching TRBD1. This CDR3 is built from 13 residues. Germline V CDR1 and CDR2: LNHDA, SQIVND (reference sequence). Unmatched junction bases numbered 6, after V lost 6 bases and J lost 5 bases. CDR3 bases: TGTGCCAGTAGAGACAGGGCTAAGGAGACCCAGTACTTC. The encoded protein is CASRDRAKETQYF. Variable domain in full (rest from reference TRBV19 and TRBJ2-5): DGGITQSPKYLFRKEGQNVTLSCEQNLNHDAMYWYRQDPGQGLRLIYYSQIVNDFQKGDIAEGYSVSREKKESFPLTVTSAQKNPTAFYLCASRDRAKETQYFGPGTRLLVL.

The chain uses TRBV27 and TRBJ1-1; D gene ambiguous. Trimming shortened V by 3 bases and J by 4 bases, and 9 bases separated the two germline ends. The germline V gene encodes CDR1 MNHEY and CDR2 SMNVEV (reference sequence). The CDR3 runs 13 residues. This chain's CDR3 is CASSLAGFTEAFF. The CDR3 DNA sequence: TGTGCCAGCAGTTTGGCGGGTTTCACTGAAGCTTTCTTT.

The V call is TRBV10-3, the J call TRBJ1-1, with 7 bases that match TRBD1. CDR3 length equals 15 residues. CDR1 ENHRY and CDR2 SYGVKD come from the germline V gene. V was pared by 3 bases and J by 1 base, with 5 bases of the junction left unmatched. The CDR3 DNA follows: TGTGCCATCAGTGACCAAGGGACAGAGAACACTGAAGCTTTCTTT. This gives the protein CAISDQGTENTEAFF.